These T cell receptor beta chains were read from a single sample in a study of T cell responses to AZD1222 COVID-19 vaccine. Profiling relied on immunoSEQ multiplex PCR, and the TCRdb table lists in-frame clones only, not all of them. Here the sample spans approximately 100,000 clones, 90% to 95% being singletons. This specimen was peripheral blood, taken on day 0 of AZD1222 vaccination. Receptor source: an adult in good health. Both conserved end residues are part of each CDR3. The order of the fields is V gene, J gene, clone size, D gene, CDR3 protein, CDR3 DNA. The D gene is left open where the match is weak. Only part of the rows carry a size: once, few, many, or a class if the clone is expanded.

V gene: TRBV19; J gene: TRBJ2-7; clone size: once; D gene: .; CDR3 protein: CASSDPGLLTYEQYF; CDR3 DNA: TGTGCCAGTAGTGACCCGGGACTCCTCACCTACGAGCAGTACTTC
V gene: TRBV30; J gene: TRBJ2-6; clone size: .; D gene: .; CDR3 protein: CAWSVGSGANVLTF; CDR3 DNA: TGTGCCTGGAGTGTCGGGTCTGGGGCCAACGTCCTGACTTTC
V gene: TRBV30; J gene: TRBJ1-1; clone size: .; D gene: .; CDR3 protein: CAWSLGRNTEAFF; CDR3 DNA: TGTGCCTGGAGTTTAGGGAGAAACACTGAAGCTTTCTTT
V gene: TRBV5-1; J gene: TRBJ1-5; clone size: .; D gene: .; CDR3 protein: CASRPGLGNQPQHF; CDR3 DNA: TGCGCCAGCAGGCCAGGGTTAGGCAATCAGCCCCAGCATTTT
V gene: TRBV6-1; J gene: TRBJ1-4; clone size: .; D gene: .; CDR3 protein: CASSEEVRVTNEKLFF; CDR3 DNA: TGTGCCAGCAGTGAAGAGGTCCGGGTAACTAATGAAAAACTGTTTTTT
V gene: TRBV19; J gene: TRBJ1-4; clone size: once; D gene: TRBD1; CDR3 protein: CASSITGGGEKLFF; CDR3 DNA: TGTGCCAGTAGTATAACAGGGGGTGGTGAAAAACTGTTTTTT
V gene: TRBV6-5; J gene: TRBJ2-3; clone size: .; D gene: TRBD2; CDR3 protein: CASSRATSVPDTQYF; CDR3 DNA: TGTGCCAGCAGCCGGGCGACTAGCGTCCCAGATACGCAGTATTTT
V gene: TRBV5-1; J gene: TRBJ1-2; clone size: once; D gene: .; CDR3 protein: CASSLAQGGYTF; CDR3 DNA: TGCGCCAGCAGCTTGGCTCAGGGGGGCTACACCTTC
V gene: TRBV19; J gene: TRBJ2-7; clone size: .; D gene: .; CDR3 protein: CASSIGRGESYEQYF; CDR3 DNA: TGTGCCAGTAGTATAGGTAGAGGGGAGTCCTACGAGCAGTACTTC
V gene: TRBV9; J gene: TRBJ2-3; clone size: .; D gene: TRBD2; CDR3 protein: CASSVGLAGVTDTQYF; CDR3 DNA: TGTGCCAGCAGCGTGGGACTAGCGGGAGTAACAGATACGCAGTATTTT
V gene: TRBV9; J gene: TRBJ1-3; clone size: .; D gene: TRBD1; CDR3 protein: CASSPTGESSGNTIYF; CDR3 DNA: TGTGCCAGCAGCCCGACAGGGGAGAGCTCTGGAAACACCATATATTTT
V gene: TRBV11-3; J gene: TRBJ2-1; clone size: .; D gene: TRBD2; CDR3 protein: CASSLTSASGYEQFF; CDR3 DNA: TGTGCCAGCAGCTTGACTAGCGCCTCTGGGTATGAGCAGTTCTTC
V gene: TRBV5-1; J gene: TRBJ2-1; clone size: .; D gene: TRBD2; CDR3 protein: CASSSGTSGFDEQFF; CDR3 DNA: TGCGCCAGCAGCTCGGGGACTAGCGGGTTCGATGAGCAGTTCTTC
V gene: TRBV18; J gene: TRBJ1-1; clone size: .; D gene: TRBD1; CDR3 protein: CASSPILTGVLSENTEAFF; CDR3 DNA: TGTGCCAGCTCACCGATTCTGACAGGGGTATTATCGGAGAACACTGAAGCTTTCTTT
V gene: TRBV27; J gene: TRBJ1-5; clone size: .; D gene: .; CDR3 protein: CASSWGGHPSNQPQHF; CDR3 DNA: TGTGCCAGCAGTTGGGGAGGACATCCGAGCAATCAGCCCCAGCATTTT
V gene: TRBV2; J gene: TRBJ1-4; clone size: .; D gene: .; CDR3 protein: CASTGAPGEKLFF; CDR3 DNA: TGTGCCAGCACCGGGGCCCCCGGTGAAAAACTGTTTTTT
V gene: TRBV5-1; J gene: TRBJ2-1; clone size: .; D gene: TRBD2; CDR3 protein: CASIAGEFSSYNEQFF; CDR3 DNA: TGCGCCAGCATAGCGGGAGAGTTTAGCTCCTACAATGAGCAGTTCTTC
V gene: TRBV2; J gene: TRBJ2-3; clone size: .; D gene: .; CDR3 protein: CASKATDTQYF; CDR3 DNA: TGTGCCAGCAAAGCAACAGATACGCAGTATTTT
V gene: TRBV10-2; J gene: TRBJ1-4; clone size: .; D gene: .; CDR3 protein: CASSESSLRPEKLFF; CDR3 DNA: TGCGCCAGCAGTGAGTCTAGTCTCAGACCAGAAAAACTGTTTTTT
V gene: TRBV7-2; J gene: TRBJ1-6; clone size: .; D gene: .; CDR3 protein: CASSAGVVDSPLHF; CDR3 DNA: TGTGCCAGCAGCGCAGGGGTGGTTGATTCACCCCTCCACTTT
V gene: TRBV7-2; J gene: TRBJ2-7; clone size: once; D gene: TRBD2; CDR3 protein: CASSPGGGIRSYEQYF; CDR3 DNA: TGTGCCAGCAGCCCCGGGGGGGGCATACGATCCTACGAGCAGTACTTC
V gene: TRBV7-2; J gene: TRBJ1-3; clone size: .; D gene: .; CDR3 protein: CASSLDLLVVARGNTIYF; CDR3 DNA: TGTGCCAGCAGCTTAGACCTCCTCGTGGTGGCTCGTGGAAACACCATATATTTT
V gene: TRBV12-5; J gene: TRBJ1-2; clone size: .; D gene: TRBD1; CDR3 protein: CASGPQGANYGYTF; CDR3 DNA: TGTGCTAGTGGTCCACAGGGGGCTAACTATGGCTACACCTTC
V gene: TRBV12-3/TRBV12-4; J gene: TRBJ1-1; clone size: .; D gene: .; CDR3 protein: CASSPDSDIGFF; CDR3 DNA: TGTGCCAGCAGCCCTGATAGTGACATCGGTTTCTTT
V gene: TRBV12-3/TRBV12-4; J gene: TRBJ1-1; clone size: .; D gene: .; CDR3 protein: CASSKPNTEAFF; CDR3 DNA: TGTGCCAGCTCAAAACCGAACACTGAAGCTTTCTTT
V gene: TRBV27; J gene: TRBJ2-1; clone size: .; D gene: TRBD2; CDR3 protein: CASSFGLAEENEQFF; CDR3 DNA: TGTGCCAGCAGTTTCGGACTAGCGGAGGAGAATGAGCAGTTCTTC
V gene: TRBV6-5; J gene: TRBJ2-4; clone size: .; D gene: TRBD2; CDR3 protein: CASSPGLENIQYF; CDR3 DNA: TGTGCCAGCAGCCCGGGACTAGAAAACATTCAGTACTTC
V gene: TRBV2; J gene: TRBJ2-3; clone size: once; D gene: .; CDR3 protein: CASSASYSDTQYF; CDR3 DNA: TGTGCCAGCAGCGCCTCCTACTCGGATACGCAGTATTTT
V gene: TRBV27; J gene: TRBJ2-7; clone size: .; D gene: .; CDR3 protein: CASREVRGREQYF; CDR3 DNA: TGTGCCAGCAGGGAGGTAAGGGGTAGAGAGCAGTACTTC
V gene: TRBV6-5; J gene: TRBJ2-7; clone size: .; D gene: TRBD1; CDR3 protein: CASSQGADLYEQYF; CDR3 DNA: TGTGCCAGCAGCCAGGGGGCGGATCTCTACGAGCAGTACTTC
V gene: TRBV11-2; J gene: TRBJ1-1; clone size: .; D gene: .; CDR3 protein: CASSPVRVGEAFF; CDR3 DNA: TGTGCCAGCAGCCCAGTTCGAGTAGGTGAAGCTTTCTTT
V gene: TRBV5-1; J gene: TRBJ1-5; clone size: .; D gene: .; CDR3 protein: CASSGREKRNQPQHF; CDR3 DNA: TGCGCCAGCTCCGGACGGGAAAAGCGCAATCAGCCCCAGCATTTT
V gene: TRBV12-3/TRBV12-4; J gene: TRBJ1-2; clone size: .; D gene: .; CDR3 protein: CASRTSVGGYTF; CDR3 DNA: TGTGCCAGCAGGACTTCAGTGGGCGGCTACACCTTC
V gene: TRBV12-3/TRBV12-4; J gene: TRBJ1-2; clone size: .; D gene: .; CDR3 protein: CASSLAMGGGYTF; CDR3 DNA: TGTGCCAGCAGTTTAGCTATGGGAGGGGGCTACACCTTC
V gene: TRBV11-1; J gene: TRBJ1-1; clone size: .; D gene: .; CDR3 protein: CASQRTVLENTEAFF; CDR3 DNA: TGTGCCAGCCAGAGGACAGTCCTAGAGAACACTGAAGCTTTCTTT
V gene: TRBV28; J gene: TRBJ2-3; clone size: .; D gene: .; CDR3 protein: CASSFWLGAVDTQYF; CDR3 DNA: TGTGCCAGCAGTTTTTGGCTGGGGGCGGTGGATACGCAGTATTTT
V gene: TRBV7-2; J gene: TRBJ1-2; clone size: .; D gene: .; CDR3 protein: CASSLRMANYGYTF; CDR3 DNA: TGTGCCAGCAGCTTAAGGATGGCTAACTATGGCTACACCTTC
V gene: TRBV7-3; J gene: TRBJ1-6; clone size: once; D gene: .; CDR3 protein: CASSSQGSTPLHF; CDR3 DNA: TGTGCCAGCAGCTCTCAGGGTTCCACACCCCTCCACTTT
V gene: TRBV28; J gene: TRBJ1-2; clone size: .; D gene: TRBD1; CDR3 protein: CASSSQGVSPNYGYTF; CDR3 DNA: TGTGCCAGCAGTTCACAGGGGGTTTCCCCTAACTATGGCTACACCTTC
V gene: TRBV2; J gene: TRBJ1-5; clone size: .; D gene: .; CDR3 protein: CASSKEGTSNQPQHF; CDR3 DNA: TGTGCCAGCAGCAAAGAGGGGACGAGCAATCAGCCCCAGCATTTT
V gene: TRBV7-2; J gene: TRBJ1-1; clone size: .; D gene: TRBD1; CDR3 protein: CASRTHRGRSTEAFF; CDR3 DNA: TGTGCCAGCAGAACCCACAGGGGGCGAAGCACTGAAGCTTTCTTT
V gene: TRBV23-1; J gene: TRBJ1-2; clone size: .; D gene: .; CDR3 protein: CASSPRRNYLGYGYTF; CDR3 DNA: TGCGCCAGCAGTCCACGGAGGAATTATCTAGGATATGGCTACACCTTC
V gene: TRBV27; J gene: TRBJ2-2; clone size: .; D gene: .; CDR3 protein: CASSFSGAANTGELFF; CDR3 DNA: TGTGCCAGCAGTTTTTCGGGGGCGGCGAACACCGGGGAGCTGTTTTTT